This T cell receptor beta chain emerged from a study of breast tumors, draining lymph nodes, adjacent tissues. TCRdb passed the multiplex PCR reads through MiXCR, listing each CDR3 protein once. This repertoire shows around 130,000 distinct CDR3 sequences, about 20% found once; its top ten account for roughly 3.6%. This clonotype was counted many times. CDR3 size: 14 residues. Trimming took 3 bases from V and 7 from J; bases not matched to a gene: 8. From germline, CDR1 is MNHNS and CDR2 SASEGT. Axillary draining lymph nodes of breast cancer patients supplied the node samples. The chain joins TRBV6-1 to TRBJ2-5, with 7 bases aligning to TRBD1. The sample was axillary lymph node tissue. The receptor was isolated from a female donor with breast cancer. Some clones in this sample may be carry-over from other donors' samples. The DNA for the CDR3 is TGTGCCAGCAGTGACACAGGGGTTAGCGTGACCCAGTACTTC. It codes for CASSDTGVSVTQYF.